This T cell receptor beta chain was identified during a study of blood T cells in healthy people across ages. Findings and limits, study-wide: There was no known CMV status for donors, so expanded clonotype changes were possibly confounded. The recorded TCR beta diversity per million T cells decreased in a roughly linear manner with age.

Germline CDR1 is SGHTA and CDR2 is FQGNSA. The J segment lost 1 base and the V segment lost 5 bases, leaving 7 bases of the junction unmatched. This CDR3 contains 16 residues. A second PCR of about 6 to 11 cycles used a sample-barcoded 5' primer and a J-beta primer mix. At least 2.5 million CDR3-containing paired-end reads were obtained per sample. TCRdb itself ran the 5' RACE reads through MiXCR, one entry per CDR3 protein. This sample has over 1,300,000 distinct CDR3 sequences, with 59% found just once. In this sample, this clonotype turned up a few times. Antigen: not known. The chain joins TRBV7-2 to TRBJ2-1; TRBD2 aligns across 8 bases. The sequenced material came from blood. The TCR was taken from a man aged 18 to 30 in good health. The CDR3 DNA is TGTGCCAGCAGCCGGGTAGCGGGACAATCCTACAATGAGCAGTTCTTC. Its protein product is CASSRVAGQSYNEQFF.